Below, 32 T cell receptor beta chains from the same sample are listed, as sequenced in a study of cytomegalovirus exposure and HLA in healthy donors. PCR amplification relied on 60 Vbeta primers (plus 13 Jbeta primers). Method: immunoSEQ multiplex PCR; TCRdb's copy keeps in-frame clones and lacks some. The sample has under 150,000 clones; roughly four fifths are singletons. The sample consisted of PBMCs. The receptors here all came from a man aged 35-49 years in good health and CMV-seropositive.

With regard to this clone: At one end, the junction sequence differs from germline, possibly due to a read error. The chain uses TRBV2 and TRBJ2-7; 8 positions match TRBD1. This CDR3 is 12 amino acids long. Per germline, CDR1 SNHLY and CDR2 FYNNEI. The CDR3 nucleotides are TGTGCCAGCAGAAGTGACCGGGACAGGCCAGACTTC. Encoded protein: CASRSDRDRPDF.

The genes are TRBV9 and TRBJ2-1; 10 bases map to TRBD1. The germline V gene encodes CDR1 SGDLS and CDR2 YYNGEE. With V trimmed by 2 bases and J by 4 bases, 9 bases remained unmatched. This CDR3 has 17 amino acids. The CDR3 region has the DNA TGTGCCAGCAGCGTGGGGGCGGGGGACAGGGGTTACAATGAGCAGTTCTTC. Its translation: CASSVGAGDRGYNEQFF.

The chain carries TRBV2 and TRBJ2-1; no firm D call. The ends were cut back, 4 bases at V and 0 bases at J, with 19 bases in the middle. CDR3 size: 18 residues. The V gene's germline CDR1 is SNHLY and CDR2 FYNNEI. This CDR3 is CASSVSTPLASSYNEQFF. In DNA, the CDR3 is TGTGCCAGCAGTGTATCGACTCCACTCGCGAGCTCCTACAATGAGCAGTTCTTC.

The rearrangement uses TRBV5-1 and TRBJ1-1, with TRBD1 matching 7 bases. This CDR3 is 15 amino acids long. The V and J ends lost 2 bases and 4 bases, in that order; junction bases with no gene match: 8. Per germline, CDR1 SGHRS and CDR2 YFSETQ. The CDR3 protein is CASSLTGAEGTEAFF. The CDR3 nucleotides are TGCGCCAGCAGCTTAACAGGGGCCGAGGGCACTGAAGCTTTCTTT.

J is TRBJ2-1 and V is TRBV2; 9 bases fit TRBD2. Germline assignment: CDR1 SNHLY and CDR2 FYNNEI. CDR3 length: 18 amino acids. Trimming cost V 4 bases and J 0 bases; bases outside gene matches: 10. CDR3 nucleotides: TGTGCCAGCAGTGCTCAGAGCGGGGGGCCTCTCTCCTACAATGAGCAGTTCTTC. Translation: CASSAQSGGPLSYNEQFF. The complete variable domain, with remaining parts taken from reference TRBV2 and TRBJ2-1, reads EPEVTQTPSHQVTQMGQEVILRCVPISNHLYFYWYRQILGQKVEFLVSFYNNEISEKSEIFDDQFSVERPDGSNFTLKIRSTKLEDSAMYFCASSAQSGGPLSYNEQFFGPGTRLTVL.

V and J are TRBV19 and TRBJ1-2; perhaps TRBD1 as D (5 bases). This CDR3 region has 16 residues. V was pared by 2 bases and J by 7 bases, with 20 bases between. The V gene's germline CDR1 is LNHDA and CDR2 SQIVND (reference sequence). For the CDR3, the DNA is TGTGCCAGTAGTATAAAAATCGGGTGGCAGGGCAGTGGCTACACCTTC. This codes for CASSIKIGWQGSGYTF.

This clone was counted once. The chain uses TRBV5-1 and TRBJ1-3; 9 bases agree with TRBD1. CDR3 length equals 15 residues. The germline CDR1 and CDR2 sequences are SGHRS and YFSETQ. V lost 3 bases to trimming and J lost 3 bases; unmatched junction nucleotides: 4. The CDR3 here is CASSSDRGVGNTIYF. The DNA for the CDR3 is TGCGCCAGCAGCTCGGACAGGGGCGTTGGAAACACCATATATTTT.

The chain couples TRBV5-1 to TRBJ2-7; D is unresolved. Germline V gene data show CDR1 as SGHRS and CDR2 as YFSETQ. This CDR3 is built from 14 residues. V gave up 0 bases and J gave up 7 bases, with 14 bases separating them. In DNA form, the CDR3 reads TGCGCCAGCAGCTTGGGCGGATACTCTAGTGAGCAGTACTTC. Its translation: CASSLGGYSSEQYF.

The chain combines TRBV11-2 with TRBJ1-2, with unresolved D. CDR3 length: 13 amino acids. Germline assignment: CDR1 SGHAT and CDR2 FQNNGV. Trimming left V 5 bases short and J 8 bases short, with 15 bases between. The CDR3 is CASSLDSLSGYTF. The CDR3 DNA sequence: TGTGCCAGCAGCCTGGACTCCCTGTCGGGCTACACCTTC. The entire variable domain, with the rest obtained from reference TRBV11-2 and TRBJ1-2, is as follows: EAGVAQSPRYKIIEKRQSVAFWCNPISGHATLYWYQQILGQGPKLLIQFQNNGVVDDSQLPKDRFSAERLKGVDSTLKIQPAKLEDSAVYLCASSLDSLSGYTFGSGTRLTVV.

The rearrangement uses TRBV7-9 and TRBJ1-2, with D maybe TRBD1 (6 bases). The CDR3 totals 14 residues. Trimming removed 6 bases from V and 0 bases from J, with 11 bases in between. In germline, CDR1 is SEHNR, CDR2 FQNEAQ (reference sequence). The DNA of the CDR3 is TGTGCCAGCAGGTCCTGGACAGCTAACTATGGCTACACCTTC. Protein sequence: CASRSWTANYGYTF.

V and J are TRBV4-1 and TRBJ2-5; no firm D call. V was clipped by 1 base and J by 1 base, with 13 bases between them. Germline CDR1 MGHRA, CDR2 YSYEKL. This CDR3 is 16 amino acids long. The CDR3 nucleotides are TGCGCCAGCAGCCAAGGGCAGGATAGGTTCCAAGAGACCCAGTACTTC. It is translated as CASSQGQDRFQETQYF.

This chain links TRBV5-4 with TRBJ2-3; the D gene is possibly TRBD2 (6 bases). Germline V gene data show CDR1 as SGHNT and CDR2 as YYREEE (reference sequence). The CDR3 is 14 residues long. V was cut by 1 base and J by 5 bases, with 11 bases left in between. CDR3 nucleotide sequence: TGTGCCAGCAGCTTGACAACTAGCCGAGATACGCAGTATTTT. Translation gives CASSLTTSRDTQYF.

V and J are TRBV9 and TRBJ2-5, with 8 bases fitting TRBD2. The DNA end is more similar to TRBJ2-7, so the J call may be wrong. Germline CDR1 is SGDLS and CDR2 is YYNGEE. CDR3 length: 16 residues. CDR3 nucleotides: TGTGCCAGCAGCGCCAAGATGGCGGGAGGTCCCAACGAGCAGTACTTC. It is translated as CASSAKMAGGPNEQYF.

The V call is TRBV4-1, the J call TRBJ1-6; no clear D gene. V shed 0 bases and J shed 7 bases, with 13 bases lying between them. This CDR3 comprises 16 residues. Germline assignment: CDR1 MGHRA and CDR2 YSYEKL. The CDR3: CASSQDRTQSNSPLHF. The CDR3 bases are TGCGCCAGCAGCCAAGATCGTACACAGTCAAATTCACCCCTCCACTTT.

The chain links TRBV14 to TRBJ1-1, with TRBD1 as a possible D gene (6 bases). The germline V gene has CDR1 SGHDN and CDR2 FVKESK. This CDR3 has 19 amino acids. The V end was cut by 3 bases, the J end by 1 base, with 24 bases between. The CDR3 here is CASSQTYRGRGHWNTEAFF. As DNA, the CDR3 is TGTGCCAGCAGCCAGACCTACCGGGGCAGGGGACATTGGAACACTGAAGCTTTCTTT.

Points on this clone: This sample also contains other DNA sequences that code for the same CDR3. This chain connects TRBV5-1 to TRBJ2-1; the D gene is possibly TRBD2 (6 bases). The ends were cut back, 4 bases at V and 4 bases at J, with 21 bases in the middle. The CDR3 consists of 17 residues. Germline CDR1 reads SGHRS; CDR2 reads YFSETQ. CDR3 region: CASSLARGAGLYNEQFF. CDR3 sequence (DNA): TGCGCCAGCAGCCTGGCCCGGGGCGCGGGACTGTACAATGAGCAGTTCTTC.

This chain uses TRBV5-4 with TRBJ2-2; D unresolved. This CDR3 spans 15 amino acids. V was trimmed by 3 bases and J by 1 base, leaving 10 bases between them. CDR1 is SGHNT and CDR2 is YYREEE in the germline V gene (reference sequence). CDR3 sequence (DNA): TGTGCCAGCAGCTCCACAGATAAGAACACCGGGGAGCTGTTTTTT. Its translation is CASSSTDKNTGELFF.

The rearrangement links TRBV5-1 to TRBJ2-1; 8 nucleotides line up with TRBD2. Per germline, CDR1 SGHRS and CDR2 YFSETQ. This CDR3 region has 16 residues. Trimming took 4 bases from V and 9 from J; bases not matched to a gene: 15. In nucleotides, the CDR3 is TGCGCCAGCAGCCCTGACCCGGGGGGGTTTATTTCTGAGCAGTTCTTC. This gives the protein CASSPDPGGFISEQFF.

This rearrangement joins TRBV27 to TRBJ1-1, with a possible D match to TRBD1 (5 bases). The CDR3 has 15 residues. CDR1 is MNHEY, CDR2 SMNVEV, per germline (reference sequence). The germline V and J ends were trimmed by 3 bases and 1 base, with 12 bases remaining between them. The CDR3 DNA sequence: TGTGCCAGCAGTTTCCAGACAGCCTCGAACACTGAAGCTTTCTTT. Encoded protein: CASSFQTASNTEAFF.

The V gene is TRBV6-1, the J gene TRBJ2-5; D gene unclear. This CDR3 is 11 amino acids long. The germline V gene has CDR1 MNHNS and CDR2 SASEGT. V was trimmed by 5 bases and J by 5 bases, leaving 6 bases between them. This CDR3 is CASSWSETQYF. The DNA of the CDR3 is TGTGCCAGCAGTTGGAGCGAGACCCAGTACTTC.

The chain combines TRBV6-5 with TRBJ2-7; D remains ambiguous. The CDR3 is 13 residues long. The V gene's germline CDR1 is MNHEY and CDR2 SVGAGI. Between the trimmed V and J ends, which lost 6 bases and 9 bases, there was a span of 18 bases. The CDR3 reads CASRRTTYDWQYF. In nucleotides, the CDR3 is TGTGCCAGCAGGCGAACTACCTACGATTGGCAGTACTTC.

This rearrangement joins TRBV6-5 to TRBJ2-3; 9 bases are shared with TRBD1. Germline V gives CDR1 MNHEY, CDR2 SVGAGI. Losses at the gene ends were 6 bases for V and 4 bases for J; bases not matched to a gene: 8. This CDR3 contains 15 residues. CDR3 DNA: TGTGCCAGCAGCCGCTGGGACAGGGCGGCAGATACGCAGTATTTT. It yields the protein CASSRWDRAADTQYF.

The chain uses TRBV4-1 and TRBJ1-1, with D uncertain. The V gene lost 6 bases and the J gene lost 1 base, with 12 bases spanning the gap. The CDR3 length is 14 residues. Germline CDR1 MGHRA, CDR2 YSYEKL. CDR3 coding DNA: TGCGCCAGCAGGCCCCTAACGGGGAACACTGAAGCTTTCTTT. It specifies CASRPLTGNTEAFF.

The chain joins TRBV15 to TRBJ2-7; D is unresolved. Germline lookup yields CDR1 LNHNV and CDR2 YYDKDF (reference sequence). This CDR3 region has 14 residues. V was shortened by 0 bases and J by 3 bases, with 9 bases between the two germline ends. The CDR3 nucleotides are TGTGCCACCAGCAGAGATGACACCTACTACGAGCAGTACTTC. It encodes CATSRDDTYYEQYF.

The chain joins TRBV18 to TRBJ1-3; weak D call: TRBD1 (6 bases). The V and J ends lost 5 bases and 1 base respectively, with 9 bases between them. Germline V gene lookup returns CDR1 KGHSH and CDR2 LQKENI. CDR3 length equals 14 residues. CDR3 DNA sequence: TGTGCCAGCTCATCCGGGACATCTGGAAACACCATATATTTT. It specifies CASSSGTSGNTIYF.

The chain combines TRBV27 with TRBJ1-1; 7 bases align to TRBD1. Trimming cost V 3 bases and J 6 bases; bases outside gene matches: 10. Looked up from germline, CDR1 is MNHEY and CDR2 is SMNVEV (reference sequence). The CDR3 has 15 residues. The CDR3 region is CASSFQTGPRAEAFF. The CDR3 nucleotides are TGTGCCAGCAGTTTCCAGACAGGGCCACGGGCTGAAGCTTTCTTT.

J is TRBJ1-2 and V is TRBV5-1; D perhaps matches TRBD1 (6 bases). Germline loops: CDR1 SGHRS, CDR2 YFSETQ. V was clipped by 4 bases and J by 2 bases, with 9 bases between them. The CDR3 loop spans 13 amino acids. CDR3 sequence reads: CASSPGTNYGYTF. The CDR3 DNA is TGCGCCAGCAGCCCCGGGACAAACTATGGCTACACCTTC.

This chain links TRBV7-3 with TRBJ2-7; unclear D gene. Trimming removed 5 bases at V and 7 bases at J, with 9 bases between. CDR1 and CDR2 (germline): SGHTA, FQGTGA. CDR3 length: 11 residues. The CDR3 sequence is CASSIPREQYF. CDR3 bases: TGTGCCAGCAGCATTCCGCGGGAGCAGTACTTC.

The chain joins TRBV29-1 to TRBJ2-3; 11 nucleotides agree with TRBD2. With 4 bases clipped from V and 1 base from J, the junction kept 4 bases outside the gene matches. The germline V gene has CDR1 SQVTM and CDR2 ANQGSEA. The CDR3 contains 15 residues. The CDR3 bases are TGCAGCGTTGGTCGACTAGCGGGGCGCACAGATACGCAGTATTTT. Translating it yields CSVGRLAGRTDTQYF.

This rearrangement joins TRBV7-9 to TRBJ1-1, with TRBD1 as a possible D gene (5 bases). The CDR3 extends over 14 amino acids. V shed 5 bases and J shed 2 bases, with 12 bases lying between them. The germline CDR1 and CDR2 sequences are SEHNR and FQNEAQ (reference sequence). CDR3 nucleotides: TGTGCCAGCAGCGGCCCAGGGACTAACACTGAAGCTTTCTTT. As protein: CASSGPGTNTEAFF.

This rearrangement joins TRBV2 to TRBJ1-5; 7 nucleotides align to TRBD1. The CDR3 length is 16 residues. V lost 0 bases, J lost 7 bases, and 9 bases stayed unmatched. Per germline, CDR1 SNHLY and CDR2 FYNNEI. The CDR3 DNA reads as TGTGCCAGCAGTGAAGCGCAAGGGGGCGTAGTCCAGCCCCAGCATTTT. Its protein product is CASSEAQGGVVQPQHF.

The chain couples TRBV5-1 to TRBJ1-1; 7 bases are shared with TRBD1. Per the germline V gene, CDR1 is SGHRS and CDR2 is YFSETQ. J lost 0 bases, V lost 3 bases, and 11 bases had no gene match. This CDR3 region has 17 residues. The CDR3 nucleotides read TGCGCCAGCAGCTCGCCGACTCGGGACAGATTGAACACTGAAGCTTTCTTT. Residues: CASSSPTRDRLNTEAFF.